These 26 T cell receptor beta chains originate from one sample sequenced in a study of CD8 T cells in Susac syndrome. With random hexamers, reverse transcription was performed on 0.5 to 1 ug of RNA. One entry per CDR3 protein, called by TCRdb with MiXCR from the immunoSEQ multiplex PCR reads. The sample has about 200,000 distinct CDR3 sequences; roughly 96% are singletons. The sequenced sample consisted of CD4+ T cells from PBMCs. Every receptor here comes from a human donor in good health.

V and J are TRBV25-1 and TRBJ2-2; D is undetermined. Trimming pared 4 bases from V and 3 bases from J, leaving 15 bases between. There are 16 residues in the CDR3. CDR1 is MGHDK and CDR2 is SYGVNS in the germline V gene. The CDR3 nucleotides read TGTGCCAGCAGTGGGATCACCTTTGGGGACACCGGGGAGCTGTTTTTT. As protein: CASSGITFGDTGELFF.

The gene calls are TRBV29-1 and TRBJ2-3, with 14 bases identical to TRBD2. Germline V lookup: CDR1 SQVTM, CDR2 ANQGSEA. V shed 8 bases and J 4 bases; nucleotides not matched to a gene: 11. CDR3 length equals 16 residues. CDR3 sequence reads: CSTGLAGVTRSDTQYF. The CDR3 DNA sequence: TGCAGCACGGGACTAGCGGGGGTGACGAGGTCAGATACGCAGTATTTT.

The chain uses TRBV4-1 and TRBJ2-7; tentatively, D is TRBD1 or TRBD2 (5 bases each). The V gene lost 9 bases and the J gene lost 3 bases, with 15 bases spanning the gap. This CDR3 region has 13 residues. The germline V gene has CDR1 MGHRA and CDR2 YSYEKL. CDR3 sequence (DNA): TGCGCCAGTCACACGGGACCTTACTACGAGCAGTACGTC. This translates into CASHTGPYYEQYV.

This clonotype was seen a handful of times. CDR3 in amino acids: CASSFTNYGYTF. CDR3 nucleotide sequence: TGTGCCAGCAGTTTTACGAACTATGGCTACACCTTC. This chain links TRBV12-3 or TRBV12-4 with TRBJ1-2; no definite D call. The CDR3 has 12 residues. The ends were cut back, 3 bases at V and 2 bases at J, with 4 bases in the middle.

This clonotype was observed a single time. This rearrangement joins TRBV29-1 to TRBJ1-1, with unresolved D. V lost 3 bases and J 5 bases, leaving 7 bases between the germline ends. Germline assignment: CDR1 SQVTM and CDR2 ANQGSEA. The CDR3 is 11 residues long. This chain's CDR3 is CSVEGKTEAFF. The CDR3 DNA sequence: TGCAGCGTTGAGGGAAAAACTGAAGCTTTCTTT.

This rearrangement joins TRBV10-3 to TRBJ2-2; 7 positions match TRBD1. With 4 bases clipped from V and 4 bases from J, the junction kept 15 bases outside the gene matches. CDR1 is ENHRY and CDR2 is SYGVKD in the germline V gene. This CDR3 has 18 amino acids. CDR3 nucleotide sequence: TGTGCCATCAGTGCCACCTCCTCGAACAGGGGCGGCACCGGGGAGCTGTTTTTT. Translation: CAISATSSNRGGTGELFF.

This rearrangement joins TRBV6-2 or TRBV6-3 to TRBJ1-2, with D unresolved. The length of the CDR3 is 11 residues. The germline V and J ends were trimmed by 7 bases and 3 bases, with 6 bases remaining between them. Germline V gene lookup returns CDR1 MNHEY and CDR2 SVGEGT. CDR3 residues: CASTDYYGYTF. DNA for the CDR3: TGTGCCAGCACGGACTACTATGGCTACACCTTC.

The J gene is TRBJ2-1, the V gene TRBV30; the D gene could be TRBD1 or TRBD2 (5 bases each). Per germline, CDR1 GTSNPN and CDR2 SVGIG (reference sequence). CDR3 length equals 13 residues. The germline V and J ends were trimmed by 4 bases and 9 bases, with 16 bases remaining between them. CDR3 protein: CAWNSGGNGEQFF. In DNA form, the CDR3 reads TGTGCCTGGAATAGTGGGGGAAACGGTGAGCAGTTCTTC.

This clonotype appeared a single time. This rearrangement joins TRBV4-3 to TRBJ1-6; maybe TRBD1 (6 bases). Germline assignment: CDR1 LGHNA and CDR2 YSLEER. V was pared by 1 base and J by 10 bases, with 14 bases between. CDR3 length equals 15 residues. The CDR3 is CASSQVAGARSPLHF. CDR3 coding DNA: TGCGCCAGCAGCCAAGTGGCAGGGGCAAGGTCACCCCTCCACTTT.

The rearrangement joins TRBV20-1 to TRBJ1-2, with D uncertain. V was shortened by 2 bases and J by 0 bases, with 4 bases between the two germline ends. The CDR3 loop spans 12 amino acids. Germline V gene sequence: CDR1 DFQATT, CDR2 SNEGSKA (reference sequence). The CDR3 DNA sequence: TGCAGTGCTAGAAGGTCTAACTATGGCTACACCTTC. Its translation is CSARRSNYGYTF.

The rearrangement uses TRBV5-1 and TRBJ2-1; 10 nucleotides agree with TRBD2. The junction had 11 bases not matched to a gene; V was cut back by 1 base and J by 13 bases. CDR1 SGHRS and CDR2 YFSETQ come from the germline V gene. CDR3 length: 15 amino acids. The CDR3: CASSLTSGNEGAQFF. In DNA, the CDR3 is TGCGCCAGCAGCTTGACTAGCGGGAACGAGGGGGCTCAGTTCTTC.

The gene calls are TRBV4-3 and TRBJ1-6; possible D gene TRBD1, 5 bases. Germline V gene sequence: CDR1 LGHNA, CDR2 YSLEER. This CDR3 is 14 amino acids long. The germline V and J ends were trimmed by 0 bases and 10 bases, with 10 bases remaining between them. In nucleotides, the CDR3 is TGCGCCAGCAGCCAAGATCCCAGGGACTCACCCCTCCACTTT. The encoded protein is CASSQDPRDSPLHF.

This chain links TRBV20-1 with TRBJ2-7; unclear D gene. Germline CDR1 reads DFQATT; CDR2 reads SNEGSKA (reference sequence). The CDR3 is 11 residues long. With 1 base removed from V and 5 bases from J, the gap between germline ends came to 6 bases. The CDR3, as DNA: TGCAGTGCTAGAGGATCTAACGAGCAGTACGTC. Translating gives CSARGSNEQYV.

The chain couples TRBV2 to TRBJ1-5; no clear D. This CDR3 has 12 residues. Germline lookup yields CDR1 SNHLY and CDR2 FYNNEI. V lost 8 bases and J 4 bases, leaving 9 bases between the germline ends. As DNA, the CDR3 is TGTGCCAGCCGGGATAATAATCAGCCCCAGCATTTT. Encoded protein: CASRDNNQPQHF. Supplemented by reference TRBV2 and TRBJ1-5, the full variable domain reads EPEVTQTPSHQVTQMGQEVILRCVPISNHLYFYWYRQILGQKVEFLVSFYNNEISEKSEIFDDQFSVERPDGSNFTLKIRSTKLEDSAMYFCASRDNNQPQHFGDGTRLSIL.

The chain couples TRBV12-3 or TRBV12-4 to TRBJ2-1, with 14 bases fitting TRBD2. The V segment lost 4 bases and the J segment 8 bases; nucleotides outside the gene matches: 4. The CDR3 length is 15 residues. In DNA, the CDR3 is TGTGCCAGCAGTTCGGGACTAGCGGGAGTGCATGAGCAGTTCTTC. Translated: CASSSGLAGVHEQFF.

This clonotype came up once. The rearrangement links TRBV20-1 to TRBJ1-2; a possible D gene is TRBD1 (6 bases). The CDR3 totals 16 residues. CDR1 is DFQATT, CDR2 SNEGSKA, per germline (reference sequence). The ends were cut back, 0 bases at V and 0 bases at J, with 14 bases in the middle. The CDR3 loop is CSARDQTGQANYGYTF. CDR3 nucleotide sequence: TGCAGTGCTAGAGATCAAACAGGGCAAGCTAACTATGGCTACACCTTC.

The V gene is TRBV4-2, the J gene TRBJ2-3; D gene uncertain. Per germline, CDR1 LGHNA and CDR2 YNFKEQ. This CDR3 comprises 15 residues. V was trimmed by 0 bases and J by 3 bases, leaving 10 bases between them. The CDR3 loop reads CASSQDLRITDTQYF. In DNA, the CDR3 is TGTGCCAGCAGCCAAGATTTGCGGATTACAGATACGCAGTATTTT.

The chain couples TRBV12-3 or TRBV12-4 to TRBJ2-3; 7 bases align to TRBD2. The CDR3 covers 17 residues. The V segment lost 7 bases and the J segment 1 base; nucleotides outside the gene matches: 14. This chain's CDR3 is CASTSVSGTTRTDTQYF. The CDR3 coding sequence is TGTGCCAGCACCTCTGTCTCCGGGACTACCCGCACAGATACGCAGTATTTT.

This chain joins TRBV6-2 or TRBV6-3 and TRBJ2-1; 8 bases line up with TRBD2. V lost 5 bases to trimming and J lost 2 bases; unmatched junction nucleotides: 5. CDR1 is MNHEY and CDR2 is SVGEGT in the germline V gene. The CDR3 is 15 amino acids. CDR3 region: CASSLGGAPYNEQFF. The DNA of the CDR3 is TGTGCCAGCAGTCTCGGGGGGGCCCCCTACAATGAGCAGTTCTTC.

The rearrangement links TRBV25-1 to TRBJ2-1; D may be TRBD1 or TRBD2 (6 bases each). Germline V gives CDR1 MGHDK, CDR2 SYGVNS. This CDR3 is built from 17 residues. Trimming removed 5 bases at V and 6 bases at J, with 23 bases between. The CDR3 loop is CASSRSRGGGRRNEQFF. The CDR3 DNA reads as TGTGCCAGCAGTCGGTCAAGAGGGGGAGGACGCCGCAATGAGCAGTTCTTC.

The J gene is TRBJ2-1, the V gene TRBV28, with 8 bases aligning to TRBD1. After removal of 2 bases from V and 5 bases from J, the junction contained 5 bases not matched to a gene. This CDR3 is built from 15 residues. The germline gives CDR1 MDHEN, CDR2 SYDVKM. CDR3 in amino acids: CASSLRGTGHNEQFF. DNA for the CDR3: TGTGCCAGCAGTTTACGTGGGACAGGACACAATGAGCAGTTCTTC. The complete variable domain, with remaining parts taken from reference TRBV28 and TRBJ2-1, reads DVKVTQSSRYLVKRTGEKVFLECVQDMDHENMFWYRQDPGLGLRLIYFSYDVKMKEKGDIPEGYSVSREKKERFSLILESASTNQTSMYLCASSLRGTGHNEQFFGPGTRLTVL.

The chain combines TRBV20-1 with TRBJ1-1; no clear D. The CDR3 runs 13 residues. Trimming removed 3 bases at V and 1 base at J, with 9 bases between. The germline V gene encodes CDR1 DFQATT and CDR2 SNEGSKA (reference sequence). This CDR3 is CSARTPGNTEAFF. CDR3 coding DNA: TGCAGTGCTAGGACCCCAGGGAACACTGAAGCTTTCTTT.

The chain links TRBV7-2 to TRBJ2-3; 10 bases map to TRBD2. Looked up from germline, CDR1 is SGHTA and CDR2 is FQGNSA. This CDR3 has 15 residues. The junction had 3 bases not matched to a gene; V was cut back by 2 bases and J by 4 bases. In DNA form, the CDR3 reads TGTGCCAGCAGCTTAAACCTAGCGGGGGCAGATACGCAGTATTTT. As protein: CASSLNLAGADTQYF.

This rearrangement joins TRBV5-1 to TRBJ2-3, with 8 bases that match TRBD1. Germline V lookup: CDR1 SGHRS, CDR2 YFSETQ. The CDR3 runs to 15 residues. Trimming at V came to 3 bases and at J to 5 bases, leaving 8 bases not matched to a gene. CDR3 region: CASSSRGPQGDTQYF. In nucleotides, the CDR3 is TGCGCCAGCAGCTCCAGGGGGCCTCAAGGAGATACGCAGTATTTT.

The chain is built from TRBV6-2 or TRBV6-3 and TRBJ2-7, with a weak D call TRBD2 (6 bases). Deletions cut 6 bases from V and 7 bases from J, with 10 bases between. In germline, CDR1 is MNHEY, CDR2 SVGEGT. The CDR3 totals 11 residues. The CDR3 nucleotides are TGTGCCAGCAGGCGGGAAGTGGAGCAGTACTTC. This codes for CASRREVEQYF.

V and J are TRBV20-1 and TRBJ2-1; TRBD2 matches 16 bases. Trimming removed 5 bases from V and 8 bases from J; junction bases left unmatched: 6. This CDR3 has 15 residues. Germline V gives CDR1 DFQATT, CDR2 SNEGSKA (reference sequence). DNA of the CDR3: TGCAGTGCTCCCGGGACTAGCGGGGGGGCCTATGAGCAGTTCTTC. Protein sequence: CSAPGTSGGAYEQFF.